This TCR beta chain stems from a study of T cell changes during pregnancy in multiple sclerosis. TCRdb's copy holds only in-frame clones and misses some; the assay was immunoSEQ multiplex PCR. The data contain about 110,000 clones, 92% of them singletons. After removal of 7 bases from V and 4 bases from J, the junction contained 13 bases not matched to a gene. In germline, CDR1 is LNHNV, CDR2 YYDKDF (reference sequence). The CDR3 has 16 amino acids. V and J are TRBV15 and TRBJ1-2; 9 bases map to TRBD1. The source of this sequence is a female donor in good health, enrolled as a control in a pregnancy study. Source: peripheral blood, taken in the third trimester of pregnancy. The CDR3 DNA reads TGTGCCACCACCCCGGGACAGGGCGGCAGAAGCTATGGCTACACCTTC. Residues: CATTPGQGGRSYGYTF.